The rows below give T cell receptor beta chains drawn from one sample of a study of blood T cells in healthy people across ages. TCRdb itself ran the 5' RACE reads through MiXCR, one entry per CDR3 protein. The sample carries around 1,800,000 distinct CDR3 sequences, 35% to 50% recorded once. The source material was blood. Source of these receptors: a human donor in good health. Each CDR3 is given with its conserved first and last residue. Each record gives: J gene, V gene, CDR3 protein.

TRBJ2-7 | TRBV2 | CASKDGQGAYEQYF
TRBJ2-1 | TRBV7-2 | CASSTGGTGFEQFF
TRBJ2-5 | TRBV29-1 | CSGGQGHQETQYF
TRBJ1-2 | TRBV7-2 | CASSKQGSGDGYTF
TRBJ1-1 | TRBV7-6 | CASSPQSGEAFF
TRBJ2-1 | TRBV7-9 | CASSLALEGDAQFF
TRBJ2-3 | TRBV5-1 | CASGPMASGGQGAKQYF
TRBJ1-4 | TRBV4-1 | CASSSQGNEELFF
TRBJ1-1 | TRBV28 | CASSLAWWGERVNTEAFF
TRBJ1-1 | TRBV7-2 | CASSHLGQPRDTEAFF
TRBJ2-5 | TRBV5-1 | CASSPNTGIQETQYF
TRBJ1-5 | TRBV7-6 | CASSPGLKNGGQPQHF
TRBJ1-2 | TRBV4-2 | CASSQESSFYGYTF
TRBJ2-7 | TRBV7-3 | CASSFSMDGEQYF
TRBJ1-5 | TRBV5-6 | CASSLGVGPQHF
TRBJ2-7 | TRBV5-5 | CASSLNSVSYEQYF
TRBJ2-1 | TRBV12-3/TRBV12-4 | CASSPILGEGGSYNEQFF
TRBJ2-5 | TRBV20-1 | CSAGGFLGNEQYF
TRBJ1-1 | TRBV30 | CAWSVRGRRGAFF
TRBJ2-3 | TRBV5-1 | CASSLDNRGHNTQYF
TRBJ2-5 | TRBV2 | CASLGGLPSLETQYF
TRBJ2-3 | TRBV20-1 | CSARGRGASLDTQYF
TRBJ2-7 | TRBV25-1 | CASSEQGAAEYEQYF